A selection of T cell receptor beta chains follows, all from one sample in a study of beta chain features in type 1 diabetes. The protocol was immunoSEQ multiplex PCR, while the TCRdb copy is restricted to in-frame clones and leaves out a portion. The data show fewer than 250,000 clones, roughly 13% seen once. The sample taken for sequencing was naive CD4+ T cells from blood. All receptors derive from a woman between 40 and 50 years old in good health. Both conserved end residues are part of each CDR3.

j_gene: TRBJ2-7
len: 15
v_gene: TRBV1
CDR3aa: CTSSHPLPRGYEQYF

j_gene: TRBJ2-7
len: 14
v_gene: TRBV11-2
CDR3aa: CASSLARYSNEQYF

j_gene: TRBJ2-4
len: 14
v_gene: TRBV7-2
CDR3aa: CASSSPGQGYIQYF

j_gene: TRBJ2-2
len: 18
v_gene: TRBV4-3
CDR3aa: CASSQEPSGGIGTGELFF

j_gene: TRBJ2-1
len: 17
v_gene: TRBV7-8
CDR3aa: CASSSRWGSSGGASQFF

j_gene: TRBJ2-2
len: 16
v_gene: TRBV5-6
CDR3aa: CASSLTLAGRSGELFF

j_gene: TRBJ2-2
len: 14
v_gene: TRBV19
CDR3aa: CASKAGGDTGELFF

j_gene: TRBJ2-1
len: 15
v_gene: TRBV6-5
CDR3aa: CASSYSSGGPNEQFF

j_gene: TRBJ1-6
len: 15
v_gene: TRBV14
CDR3aa: CASTPNNSPNSPLHF

j_gene: TRBJ1-1
len: 14
v_gene: TRBV18
CDR3aa: CASSPQGGDTEAFF

j_gene: TRBJ2-3
len: 13
v_gene: TRBV11-2
CDR3aa: CASSLDDRLTCFF

j_gene: TRBJ2-7
len: 14
v_gene: TRBV9
CDR3aa: CASSLGTGGYEQYF

j_gene: TRBJ2-2
len: 14
v_gene: TRBV27
CDR3aa: CASSWGGYTGELFF

j_gene: TRBJ2-7
len: 14
v_gene: TRBV6-5
CDR3aa: CASSPRTGGHEQYF

j_gene: TRBJ2-3
len: 14
v_gene: TRBV5-6
CDR3aa: CASSSSGGADTQYF

j_gene: TRBJ1-1
len: 14
v_gene: TRBV6-5
CDR3aa: CASSLGLHHTEAFF

j_gene: TRBJ1-1
len: 20
v_gene: TRBV2
CDR3aa: CASSANTRIGQGGVDTEAFF

j_gene: TRBJ2-1
len: 12
v_gene: TRBV28
CDR3aa: CASGLVGNEQFF

j_gene: TRBJ2-1
len: 16
v_gene: TRBV7-9
CDR3aa: CASSPGGTSSYNEQFF

j_gene: TRBJ2-3
len: 15
v_gene: TRBV7-2
CDR3aa: CASSLARDWRDTQYF

j_gene: TRBJ1-2
len: 14
v_gene: TRBV5-6
CDR3aa: CASSLDRGSIGYTF

j_gene: TRBJ1-2
len: 14
v_gene: TRBV19
CDR3aa: CASSLGQTNYGYTF

j_gene: TRBJ2-7
len: 14
v_gene: TRBV10-3
CDR3aa: CAISDLAGGYEQYF

j_gene: TRBJ2-7
len: 18
v_gene: TRBV18
CDR3aa: CASSPLRPQGFSSYEQYF

j_gene: TRBJ2-5
len: 12
v_gene: TRBV2
CDR3aa: CASRDRGETQYF

j_gene: TRBJ1-4
len: 14
v_gene: TRBV18
CDR3aa: CASSPPGTNEKLFF

j_gene: TRBJ1-5
len: 15
v_gene: TRBV4-1
CDR3aa: CASSKDRDGNQPQHF

j_gene: TRBJ2-1
len: 16
v_gene: TRBV5-1
CDR3aa: CASSPGGTGTYNEQFF

j_gene: TRBJ1-5
len: 16
v_gene: TRBV11-2
CDR3aa: CASSLDLVGGNQPQHF

j_gene: TRBJ1-5
len: 16
v_gene: TRBV6-6
CDR3aa: CASSYVADFSNQPQHF

j_gene: TRBJ2-2
len: 15
v_gene: TRBV9
CDR3aa: CASSVAPPGTGELFF

j_gene: TRBJ2-7
len: 14
v_gene: TRBV5-1
CDR3aa: CASTPTASSYEQYF

j_gene: TRBJ2-1
len: 15
v_gene: TRBV2
CDR3aa: CASSGDRGSYNEQFF

j_gene: TRBJ2-5
len: 12
v_gene: TRBV2
CDR3aa: CAVGGEIETQYF

j_gene: TRBJ2-1
len: 14
v_gene: TRBV7-2
CDR3aa: CASSRASGGNEQFF

j_gene: TRBJ2-7
len: 15
v_gene: TRBV6-5
CDR3aa: CASSFFRDWGGEQYF

j_gene: TRBJ1-2
len: 13
v_gene: TRBV6-5
CDR3aa: CASSYYTGRSYTF

j_gene: TRBJ2-7
len: 16
v_gene: TRBV5-1
CDR3aa: CASSPGLALPNYEQYF

j_gene: TRBJ2-1
len: 14
v_gene: TRBV7-9
CDR3aa: CASSLVGDRQEQFF

j_gene: TRBJ1-1
len: 14
v_gene: TRBV7-9
CDR3aa: CASSPRGGNTEAFF

j_gene: TRBJ1-6
len: 15
v_gene: TRBV7-9
CDR3aa: CASSFDSSYNSPLHF

j_gene: TRBJ1-1
len: 15
v_gene: TRBV5-1
CDR3aa: CASSLDGPRNTEAFF

j_gene: TRBJ2-1
len: 19
v_gene: TRBV11-2
CDR3aa: CASSLGWRGVRSSYNEQFF

j_gene: TRBJ1-2
len: 14
v_gene: TRBV6-5
CDR3aa: CASSYQGTSRGYTF

j_gene: TRBJ2-7
len: 15
v_gene: TRBV5-1
CDR3aa: CASSLYGGLNYEQYF

j_gene: TRBJ2-7
len: 12
v_gene: TRBV15
CDR3aa: CATSRDGDEQYF

j_gene: TRBJ1-5
len: 13
v_gene: TRBV5-8
CDR3aa: CASSRQKNQPQHF

j_gene: TRBJ1-1
len: 15
v_gene: TRBV4-1
CDR3aa: CASSQDLGRNTEAFF

j_gene: TRBJ2-3
len: 16
v_gene: TRBV7-2
CDR3aa: CASSSLIAGSVDTQYF

j_gene: TRBJ2-7
len: 14
v_gene: TRBV6-1
CDR3aa: CASSEGGRNYEQYF

j_gene: TRBJ1-4
len: 16
v_gene: TRBV14
CDR3aa: CASSQGEGRTNEKLFF

j_gene: TRBJ2-5
len: 15
v_gene: TRBV18
CDR3aa: CASSAFSGAQETQYF

j_gene: TRBJ1-1
len: 15
v_gene: TRBV11-2
CDR3aa: CASSTGQKLNTEAFF

j_gene: TRBJ1-4
len: 16
v_gene: TRBV5-1
CDR3aa: CASSLETGGRLGKLFF

j_gene: TRBJ2-7
len: 14
v_gene: TRBV6-5
CDR3aa: CASSHPQGPYEQYF

j_gene: TRBJ2-3
len: 17
v_gene: TRBV5-4
CDR3aa: CASSYWTSGGGTDTQYF

j_gene: TRBJ2-5
len: 15
v_gene: TRBV6-5
CDR3aa: CASSYSRGVQETQYF

j_gene: TRBJ2-5
len: 11
v_gene: TRBV2
CDR3aa: CASSEAETQYF

j_gene: TRBJ2-7
len: 16
v_gene: TRBV6-5
CDR3aa: CASSYVGTGLRHEQYF

j_gene: TRBJ1-2
len: 13
v_gene: TRBV7-2
CDR3aa: CASSRDRGLGYTF